A single sample gave rise to the 18 T cell receptor beta chains below, sequenced in a study of T cell changes during pregnancy in multiple sclerosis (dated by TCRdb to about 2019). Receptor amplification or capture employed the immunoSEQ multiplex PCR assay. TCRdb retrieved this table from immuneACCESS and kept in-frame rearrangements only. Not all clones are present; in checked studies, unresolved V genes account for under half, and no reason is known for the remainder. Across this sample there are some 87,000 clones, with nearly 95% seen only once. The top ten clones comprise around 1.1% of the sample. The material sequenced was peripheral blood, taken in the second trimester of pregnancy. These receptors all come from a female donor with multiple sclerosis, enrolled in a pregnancy study.

The rearrangement links TRBV7-8 to TRBJ2-7, with TRBD1 matching over 7 bases. V lost 4 bases to trimming and J lost 4 bases; unmatched junction nucleotides: 10. From germline, CDR1 is SGHVS and CDR2 FQNEAQ. The CDR3 covers 15 residues. CDR3 protein: CASSSSQTGQYEQYF. Here the CDR3 DNA reads TGTGCCAGCAGCTCCTCACAGACAGGGCAATACGAGCAGTACTTC.

This chain connects TRBV29-1 to TRBJ2-7; D possibly corresponds to TRBD2 (6 bases). CDR3 length: 15 residues. From germline, CDR1 is SQVTM and CDR2 ANQGSEA. V lost 3 bases and J lost 2, with 17 bases in between. This CDR3 reads CSVELLEGLTYEQYF. The CDR3 DNA follows: TGCAGCGTTGAGCTTCTCGAGGGACTCACCTACGAGCAGTACTTC.

The chain links TRBV9 to TRBJ2-7; D gene unclear. The CDR3 runs to 14 residues. V was pared by 0 bases and J by 0 bases, with 7 bases between. Germline V gene data show CDR1 as SGDLS and CDR2 as YYNGEE. CDR3 DNA: TGTGCCAGCAGCGTAGGCTGGAGCTCCTACGAGCAGTACTTC. This translates into CASSVGWSSYEQYF.

This clone was seen once. This chain links TRBV30 with TRBJ1-1; TRBD1 matches at 8 bases. CDR3 length equals 15 residues. V gave up 4 bases and J gave up 4 bases; unmatched junction bases: 11. Germline lookup yields CDR1 GTSNPN and CDR2 SVGIG (reference sequence). The CDR3 protein is CAWKNRGGQGTEAFF. The CDR3 nucleotides read TGTGCCTGGAAGAACAGGGGGGGTCAGGGCACTGAAGCTTTCTTT.

The chain couples TRBV19 to TRBJ1-1; 8 bases map to TRBD1. V lost 5 bases to trimming and J lost 10 bases; unmatched junction nucleotides: 9. Per the germline V gene, CDR1 is LNHDA and CDR2 is SQIVND (reference sequence). CDR3 size: 13 residues. The CDR3 loop reads CASSVGTGDSAFF. CDR3 coding DNA: TGTGCCAGTAGTGTAGGGACAGGAGACTCAGCTTTCTTT.

This rearrangement joins TRBV5-1 to TRBJ2-3; 10 bases line up with TRBD2. From germline, CDR1 is SGHRS and CDR2 YFSETQ. The V gene end was trimmed by 6 bases and the J gene end by 3 bases; junction bases not matched to a gene: 10. The CDR3 spans 16 residues. This CDR3 reads CASNYASGRGTDTQYF. In nucleotides, the CDR3 is TGCGCCAGCAATTACGCTAGCGGGAGAGGAACAGATACGCAGTATTTT.

This clone was found many times. The chain employs TRBV14 and TRBJ2-1; 9 bases fit TRBD2. This CDR3 contains 15 residues. Germline V lookup: CDR1 SGHDN, CDR2 FVKESK. After removal of 1 base from V and 8 bases from J, the junction contained 6 bases not matched to a gene. CDR3: CASSQVSGSWDEQFF. DNA of the CDR3: TGTGCCAGCAGCCAAGTTAGCGGGAGTTGGGATGAGCAGTTCTTC.

CDR3 loop: CASSLSGDQETQYF. In nucleotides, the CDR3 is TGTGCCAGCAGTTTAAGCGGGGATCAAGAGACCCAGTACTTC. The gene calls are TRBV27 and TRBJ2-5; 7 bases match TRBD2. Germline V gene lookup returns CDR1 MNHEY and CDR2 SMNVEV (reference sequence). This CDR3 contains 14 residues. Trimming cost V 2 bases and J 2 bases; bases outside gene matches: 2.

The chain recombines TRBV29-1 with TRBJ2-7; 7 bases match TRBD1. Germline loops: CDR1 SQVTM, CDR2 ANQGSEA. The CDR3 is 13 amino acids. After removal of 3 bases from V and 6 bases from J, the junction contained 8 bases not matched to a gene. The CDR3 sequence is CSVDSNRGFEQYF. Written as DNA, the CDR3 is TGCAGCGTTGATAGTAACAGGGGTTTCGAGCAGTACTTC.

This sequence joins TRBV2 and TRBJ2-1; TRBD2 matches at 10 bases. CDR1 SNHLY and CDR2 FYNNEI come from the germline V gene. The CDR3 is 15 residues long. V lost 3 bases and J lost 5; bases outside the gene matches: 4. DNA of the CDR3: TGTGCCAGCAGTGACGGAGCGGGAGGGCACAATGAGCAGTTCTTC. This sequence encodes CASSDGAGGHNEQFF.

The genes are TRBV18 and TRBJ1-2; D is ambiguous. V dropped 4 bases and J dropped 0 bases, with 12 bases sitting between them. Germline CDR1 is KGHSH and CDR2 is LQKENI. The CDR3 length is 15 residues. For the CDR3, the DNA is TGTGCCAGCTCACGGGCAGCCGAAGCTAACTATGGCTACACCTTC. Protein product: CASSRAAEANYGYTF.

This chain uses TRBV19 with TRBJ2-3; weak D call: TRBD2 (6 bases). Trimming pared 3 bases from V and 0 bases from J, leaving 13 bases between. CDR3 length: 16 amino acids. CDR1 LNHDA and CDR2 SQIVND come from the germline V gene (reference sequence). CDR3 sequence reads: CASSIRRSGSTDTQYF. DNA for the CDR3: TGTGCCAGTAGTATTCGTCGTAGCGGCAGCACAGATACGCAGTATTTT.

The J gene is TRBJ1-2, the V gene TRBV6-5, with unresolved D. Trimming took off 0 bases at V and 6 bases at J, with 8 bases between the two ends. Per the germline V gene, CDR1 is MNHEY and CDR2 is SVGAGI. The CDR3 contains 13 residues. CDR3 sequence reads: CASSYSLRDGYTF. Here the CDR3 DNA reads TGTGCCAGCAGTTACTCTTTACGGGATGGCTACACCTTC.

This clone occurred once. The V call is TRBV19, the J call TRBJ1-5; a weak D match, TRBD1 (6 bases). V lost 10 bases and J lost 0, with 16 bases in between. Germline-derived CDR1 and CDR2 are LNHDA and SQIVND (reference sequence). The CDR3 runs 15 residues. CDR3 sequence (DNA): TGTGCCACCTCCTCGCAGGGGCCTAGCAATCAGCCCCAGCATTTT. Translation: CATSSQGPSNQPQHF.

The chain joins TRBV29-1 to TRBJ1-2; D is unclear. V shed 3 bases and J shed 2 bases, with 16 bases lying between them. Germline loops: CDR1 SQVTM, CDR2 ANQGSEA. CDR3 length equals 15 residues. The CDR3 loop reads CSVEEWEYANYGYTF. Here the CDR3 DNA reads TGCAGCGTTGAGGAATGGGAGTATGCCAACTATGGCTACACCTTC.

The J gene is TRBJ2-1, the V gene TRBV19, with 7 bases matching TRBD2. CDR1 is LNHDA, CDR2 SQIVND, per germline (reference sequence). Trimming removed 5 bases from V and 6 bases from J; junction bases left unmatched: 7. The CDR3 runs 14 residues. The CDR3 sequence: CASSGVGGSNEQFF. The CDR3 nucleotides read TGTGCCAGTAGTGGGGTGGGCGGGAGCAATGAGCAGTTCTTC.

This sequence joins TRBV7-9 and TRBJ2-7; 11 nucleotides align to TRBD2. Germline CDR1 is SEHNR and CDR2 is FQNEAQ (reference sequence). The V segment lost 6 bases and the J segment 3 bases; nucleotides outside the gene matches: 13. The CDR3 loop spans 17 amino acids. The CDR3 DNA reads TGTGCCAGCAGTTTAAATCCGGGACTAGCGGAGTTCTACGAGCAGTACTTC. It encodes CASSLNPGLAEFYEQYF.

The chain carries TRBV18 and TRBJ1-3, with D perhaps matching TRBD1 (5 bases). Trimming removed 4 bases from V and 4 bases from J, with 11 bases in between. There are 14 residues in the CDR3. Germline V gene sequence: CDR1 KGHSH, CDR2 LQKENI. The CDR3 region has the DNA TGTGCCAGCTCACAACAAGGGGTCGGAAACACCATATATTTT. This codes for CASSQQGVGNTIYF.